These 5 T cell receptor beta chains were all obtained from the same sample, sequenced in a study of neurological immune-mediated disorders. TCRdb re-called the 5' RACE reads with MiXCR, one entry per CDR3 protein. The table lists around 47,000 distinct CDR3 sequences, roughly an eighth of them singletons. The sequencing input was PBMCs. These receptor sequences come from a female donor in good health.

At least ten counts were recorded for this clonotype. The chain carries TRBV13 and TRBJ2-3; 9 bases map to TRBD2. Germline lookup yields CDR1 PRHDT and CDR2 FYEKMQ (reference sequence). V trimming: 5 bases; J trimming: 6 bases; junction bases outside the gene matches: 9. This CDR3 is built from 15 residues. The CDR3: CASSHRSSGTDTQYF. The CDR3 nucleotides read TGTGCCAGCAGCCATCGGTCTAGCGGGACGGATACGCAGTATTTT. The full variable domain, its missing parts supplied by reference TRBV13 and TRBJ2-3, is AAGVIQSPRHLIKEKRETATLKCYPIPRHDTVYWYQQGPGQDPQFLISFYEKMQSDKGSIPDRFSAQQFSDYHSELNMSSLELGDSALYFCASSHRSSGTDTQYFGPGTRLTVL.

This clonotype was seen at least ten times. This chain links TRBV6-5 with TRBJ1-1; a weak D match, TRBD1 (5 bases). CDR1 and CDR2 from the germline V gene are MNHEY and SVGAGI. Trimming removed 5 bases from V and 11 bases from J, with 12 bases in between. The CDR3 contains 11 residues. In DNA, the CDR3 is TGTGCCAGCAGTGGGGCAGGGCGCGCTTTCTTT. Its protein product is CASSGAGRAFF.

The sample holds many counts of this clonotype. The chain is built from TRBV14 and TRBJ2-1; TRBD2 matches at 10 bases. The CDR3 loop spans 16 amino acids. Per germline, CDR1 SGHDN and CDR2 FVKESK. V shed 5 bases and J 4 bases; nucleotides not matched to a gene: 8. CDR3 protein: CASSSLAGVGYNEQFF. The CDR3, as DNA: TGTGCCAGCAGCTCTCTAGCGGGAGTGGGATACAATGAGCAGTTCTTC.

The chain has TRBV11-2 and TRBJ2-5; D remains ambiguous. Trimming pared 4 bases from V and 5 bases from J, leaving 17 bases between. The CDR3 covers 15 residues. CDR1 is SGHAT, CDR2 FQNNGV, per germline. In DNA, the CDR3 is TGTGCCAGCAGCTCCTTTCCCGGGCCTTACGAGACCCAGTACTTC. Its protein is CASSSFPGPYETQYF. Using reference TRBV11-2 and TRBJ2-5 for the parts outside the CDR3, the full variable domain is EAGVAQSPRYKIIEKRQSVAFWCNPISGHATLYWYQQILGQGPKLLIQFQNNGVVDDSQLPKDRFSAERLKGVDSTLKIQPAKLEDSAVYLCASSSFPGPYETQYFGPGTRLLVL.

This clonotype was recorded many times. The V gene is TRBV29-1, the J gene TRBJ2-5; 7 nucleotides agree with TRBD1. CDR3 length equals 15 residues. V was pared by 6 bases and J by 12 bases, with 22 bases of the junction left unmatched. Germline V CDR1 and CDR2: SQVTM, ANQGSEA. In DNA form, the CDR3 reads TGCAGCGTCTTTACGGCTTATAGACAGGGAGAACCGGAGTACTTC. Translated: CSVFTAYRQGEPEYF.